The present TCR beta chain was sequenced within a study of STAT3 mutations in large granular lymphocyte leukemia. Study-level findings and limits: At least one immunodominant TCR beta clonotype appeared in every T-cell large granular lymphocyte leukemia patient.

Using immunoSEQ multiplex PCR, the repertoire was profiled, and TCRdb retains in-frame clones only, with some absent. The data show some 30,000 clones, with roughly 80% seen just once and about 29% held by the top ten. Concerning this clone itself: Its antigen is unknown.

Looked up from germline, CDR1 is MDHEN and CDR2 is SYDVKM. The junction had 6 bases not matched to a gene; V was cut back by 3 bases and J by 4 bases. This CDR3 has 16 residues. The chain has TRBV28 and TRBJ1-5; 10 positions agree with TRBD1. The source material was peripheral blood mononuclear cells. The sequence came from a woman in her forties or fifties with T-cell large granular lymphocyte leukemia. Some clones in this sample may be carry-over from other donors' samples. The CDR3 is CASSFTTGGYNQPQHF. The CDR3 bases are TGTGCCAGCAGTTTCACGACAGGGGGCTATAATCAGCCCCAGCATTTT.